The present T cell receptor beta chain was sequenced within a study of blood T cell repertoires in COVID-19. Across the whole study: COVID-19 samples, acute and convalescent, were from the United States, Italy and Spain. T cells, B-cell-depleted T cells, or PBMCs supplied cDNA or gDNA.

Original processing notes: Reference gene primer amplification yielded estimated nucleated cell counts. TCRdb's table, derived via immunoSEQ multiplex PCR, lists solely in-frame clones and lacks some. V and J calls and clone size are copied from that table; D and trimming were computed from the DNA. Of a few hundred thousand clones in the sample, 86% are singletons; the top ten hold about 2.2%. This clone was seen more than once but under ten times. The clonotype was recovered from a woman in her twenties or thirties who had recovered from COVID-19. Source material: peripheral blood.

The chain's CDR3 is CASSQDFAGRETQYF. CDR3 coding DNA: TGTGCCAGCAGCCAAGATTTCGCGGGACGAGAGACCCAGTACTTC. This chain joins TRBV3-1 (or the pseudogene TRBV3-2) and TRBJ2-5, with D perhaps TRBD2 (6 bases). V lost 0 bases and J 4 bases, leaving 12 bases between the germline ends. CDR1 is LGHDT, CDR2 YNNKEL, per germline (reference sequence). The CDR3 sequence is 15 residues long.